The clone carrying this T cell receptor beta chain appeared many times. The target antigen is unknown. The CDR3 loop spans 15 amino acids. The germline gives CDR1 MNHNS, CDR2 SASEGT. These data come from a study of esophageal squamous cell carcinoma under preoperative chemotherapy. Findings and limits, study-wide: Tumor-infiltrating lymphocytes showed no significant post-chemotherapy TCR diversity increase, unlike peripheral T cells. Post-treatment tumor-infiltrating lymphocytes appeared partly derived from peripheral T cells migrating into the tumor.

From the PCR reads, TCRdb called clonotypes with MiXCR, one entry per CDR3 protein. Counted here are 13,000 or so distinct CDR3 sequences, 45% to 55% occurring once; the ten biggest clones make up around 15%. As for time point: before preoperative PTX-NDP chemotherapy. Before surgery, patients were given preoperative paclitaxel-nedaplatin chemotherapy. The TCR originated in a human donor with esophageal squamous cell carcinoma. The donor label of this sample is uncertain. Sample collection was performed from a patient given preoperative chemotherapy. This sequence joins TRBV6-1 and TRBJ2-1; possibly TRBD2 for D (6 bases). Judging by the DNA end, TRBJ2-7 fits better; the J call may be wrong. CDR3 residues: CASRGTADYSYEQYF. CDR3 sequence (DNA): TGTGCCAGCAGGGGAACAGCGGACTATTCCTACGAGCAGTACTTC.